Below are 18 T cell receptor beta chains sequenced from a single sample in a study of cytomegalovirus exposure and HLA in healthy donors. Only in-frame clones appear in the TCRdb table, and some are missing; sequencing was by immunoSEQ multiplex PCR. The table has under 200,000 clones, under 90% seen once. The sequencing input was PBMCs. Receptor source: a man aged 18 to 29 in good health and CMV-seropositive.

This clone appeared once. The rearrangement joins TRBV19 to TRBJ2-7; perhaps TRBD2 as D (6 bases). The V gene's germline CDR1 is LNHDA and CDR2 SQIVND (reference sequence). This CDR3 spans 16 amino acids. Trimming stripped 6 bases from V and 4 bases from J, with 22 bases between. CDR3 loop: CASSQIRDSRGYEQYF. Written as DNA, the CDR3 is TGTGCCAGTAGCCAAATCCGGGACTCCCGGGGGTACGAGCAGTACTTC.

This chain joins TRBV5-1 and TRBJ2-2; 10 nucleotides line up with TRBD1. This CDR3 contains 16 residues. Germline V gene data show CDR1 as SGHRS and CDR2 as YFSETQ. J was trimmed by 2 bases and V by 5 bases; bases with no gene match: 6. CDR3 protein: CASSQRTGGNTGELFF. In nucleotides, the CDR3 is TGCGCCAGCAGTCAACGGACAGGGGGAAACACCGGGGAGCTGTTTTTT.

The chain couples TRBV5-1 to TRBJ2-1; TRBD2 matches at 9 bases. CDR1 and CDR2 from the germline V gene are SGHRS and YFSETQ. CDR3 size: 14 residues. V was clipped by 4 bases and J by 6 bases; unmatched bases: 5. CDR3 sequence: CASSVQTSGNEQFF. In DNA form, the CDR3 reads TGCGCCAGCAGCGTTCAGACTAGCGGCAATGAGCAGTTCTTC.

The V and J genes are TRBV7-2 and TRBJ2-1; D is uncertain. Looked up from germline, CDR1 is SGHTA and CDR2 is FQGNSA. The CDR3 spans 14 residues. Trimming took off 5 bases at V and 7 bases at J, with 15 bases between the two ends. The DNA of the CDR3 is TGTGCCAGCAGCCGACCTGAGGCGGCGAATGAGCAGTTCTTC. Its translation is CASSRPEAANEQFF.

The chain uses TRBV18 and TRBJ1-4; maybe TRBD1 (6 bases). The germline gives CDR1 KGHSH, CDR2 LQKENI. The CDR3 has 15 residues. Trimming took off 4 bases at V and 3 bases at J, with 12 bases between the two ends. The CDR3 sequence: CASSLSGEPNEKLFF. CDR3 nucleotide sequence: TGTGCCAGCTCACTCTCAGGGGAGCCTAATGAAAAACTGTTTTTT.

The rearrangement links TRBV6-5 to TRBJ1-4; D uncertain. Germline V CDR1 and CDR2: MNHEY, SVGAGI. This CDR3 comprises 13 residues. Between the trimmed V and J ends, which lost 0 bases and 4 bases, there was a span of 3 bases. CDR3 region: CASSYSRNEKLFF. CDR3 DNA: TGTGCCAGCAGTTACTCCCGTAATGAAAAACTGTTTTTT.

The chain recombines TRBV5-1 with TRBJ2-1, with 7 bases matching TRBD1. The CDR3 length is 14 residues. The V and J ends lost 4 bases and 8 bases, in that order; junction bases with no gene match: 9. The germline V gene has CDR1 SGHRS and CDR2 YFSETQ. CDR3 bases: TGCGCCAGCAGCCCAGGGGGTTTAGTATATGAGCAGTTCTTC. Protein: CASSPGGLVYEQFF.

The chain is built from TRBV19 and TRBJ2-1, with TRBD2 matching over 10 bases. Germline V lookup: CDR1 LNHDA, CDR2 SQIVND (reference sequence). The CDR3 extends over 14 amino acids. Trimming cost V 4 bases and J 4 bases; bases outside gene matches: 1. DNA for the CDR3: TGTGCCAGTAGTACACTAGCGGGGTACAATGAGCAGTTCTTC. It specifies CASSTLAGYNEQFF.

The CDR3 DNA reads as TGTGCCAGCAGCAAAGGGGCCTCTGGGGCCAACGTCCTGACTTTC. Translating gives CASSKGASGANVLTF. The chain combines TRBV21-1 with TRBJ2-6; the table gives TRBD1 as D, unverified against the DNA. TRBV21-1 represents a pseudogene. The CDR3 is 15 amino acids.

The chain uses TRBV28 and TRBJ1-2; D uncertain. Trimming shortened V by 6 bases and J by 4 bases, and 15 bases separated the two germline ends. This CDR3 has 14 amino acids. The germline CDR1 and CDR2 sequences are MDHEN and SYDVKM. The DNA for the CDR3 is TGTGCCAGCAGCCCGCCCGGACTCCGCTATGGCTACACCTTC. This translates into CASSPPGLRYGYTF.

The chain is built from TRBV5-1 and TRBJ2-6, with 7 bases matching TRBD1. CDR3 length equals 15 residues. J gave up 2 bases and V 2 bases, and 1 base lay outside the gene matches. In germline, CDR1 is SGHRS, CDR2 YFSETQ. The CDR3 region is CASSFQGAGANVLTF. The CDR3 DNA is TGCGCCAGCAGCTTTCAGGGGGCTGGGGCCAACGTCCTGACTTTC.

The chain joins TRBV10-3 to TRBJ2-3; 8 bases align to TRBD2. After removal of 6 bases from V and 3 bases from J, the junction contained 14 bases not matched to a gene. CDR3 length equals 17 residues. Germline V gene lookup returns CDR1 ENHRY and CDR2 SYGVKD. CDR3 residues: CAIRGGGRTQDTDTQYF. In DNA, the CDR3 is TGTGCCATCAGGGGGGGCGGGAGGACGCAAGATACAGATACGCAGTATTTT.

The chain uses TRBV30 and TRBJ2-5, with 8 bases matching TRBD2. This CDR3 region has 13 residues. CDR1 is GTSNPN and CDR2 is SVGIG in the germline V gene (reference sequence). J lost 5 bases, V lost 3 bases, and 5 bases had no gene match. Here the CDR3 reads CAWSPGGWETQYF. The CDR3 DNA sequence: TGTGCCTGGAGCCCGGGGGGGTGGGAGACCCAGTACTTC.

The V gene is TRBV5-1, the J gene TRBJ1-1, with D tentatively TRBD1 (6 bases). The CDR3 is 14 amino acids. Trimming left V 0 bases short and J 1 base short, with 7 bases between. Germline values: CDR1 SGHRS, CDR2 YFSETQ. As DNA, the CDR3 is TGCGCCAGCAGCTTGGGGACAGCGAACACTGAAGCTTTCTTT. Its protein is CASSLGTANTEAFF. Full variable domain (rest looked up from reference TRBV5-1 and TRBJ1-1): KAGVTQTPRYLIKTRGQQVTLSCSPISGHRSVSWYQQTPGQGLQFLFEYFSETQRNKGNFPGRFSGRQFSNSRSEMNVSTLELGDSALYLCASSLGTANTEAFFGQGTRLTVV.

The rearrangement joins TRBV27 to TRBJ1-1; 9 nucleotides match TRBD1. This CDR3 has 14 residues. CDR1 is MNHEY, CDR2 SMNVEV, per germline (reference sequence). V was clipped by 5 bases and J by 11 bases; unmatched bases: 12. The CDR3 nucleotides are TGTGCCAGCAGTCCCACAGGGGGCAGGTTGTTCGCTTTCTTT. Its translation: CASSPTGGRLFAFF.

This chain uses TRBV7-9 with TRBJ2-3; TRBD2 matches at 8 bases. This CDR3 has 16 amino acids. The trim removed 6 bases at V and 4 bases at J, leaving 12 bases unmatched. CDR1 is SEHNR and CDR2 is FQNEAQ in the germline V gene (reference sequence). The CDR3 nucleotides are TGTGCCAGCAGTCCATTAGCGGGATCATACCCAGATACGCAGTATTTT. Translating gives CASSPLAGSYPDTQYF. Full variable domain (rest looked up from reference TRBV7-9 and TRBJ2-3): DTGVSQNPRHKITKRGQNVTFRCDPISEHNRLYWYRQTLGQGPEFLTYFQNEAQLEKSRLLSDRFSAERPKGSFSTLEIQRTEQGDSAMYLCASSPLAGSYPDTQYFGPGTRLTVL.

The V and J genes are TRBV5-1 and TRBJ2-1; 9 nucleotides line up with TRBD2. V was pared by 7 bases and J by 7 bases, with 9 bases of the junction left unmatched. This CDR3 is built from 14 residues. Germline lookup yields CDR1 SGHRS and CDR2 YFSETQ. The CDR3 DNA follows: TGCGCCAGCGAAGCGGGGGGATTCTATAATGAGCAGTTCTTC. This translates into CASEAGGFYNEQFF.

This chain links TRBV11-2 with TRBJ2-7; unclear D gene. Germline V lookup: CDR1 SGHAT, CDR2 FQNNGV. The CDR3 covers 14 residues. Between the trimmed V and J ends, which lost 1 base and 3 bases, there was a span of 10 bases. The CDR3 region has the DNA TGTGCCAGCAGCTTAGTTTCGTTTTTCTACGAGCAGTACTTC. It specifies CASSLVSFFYEQYF.